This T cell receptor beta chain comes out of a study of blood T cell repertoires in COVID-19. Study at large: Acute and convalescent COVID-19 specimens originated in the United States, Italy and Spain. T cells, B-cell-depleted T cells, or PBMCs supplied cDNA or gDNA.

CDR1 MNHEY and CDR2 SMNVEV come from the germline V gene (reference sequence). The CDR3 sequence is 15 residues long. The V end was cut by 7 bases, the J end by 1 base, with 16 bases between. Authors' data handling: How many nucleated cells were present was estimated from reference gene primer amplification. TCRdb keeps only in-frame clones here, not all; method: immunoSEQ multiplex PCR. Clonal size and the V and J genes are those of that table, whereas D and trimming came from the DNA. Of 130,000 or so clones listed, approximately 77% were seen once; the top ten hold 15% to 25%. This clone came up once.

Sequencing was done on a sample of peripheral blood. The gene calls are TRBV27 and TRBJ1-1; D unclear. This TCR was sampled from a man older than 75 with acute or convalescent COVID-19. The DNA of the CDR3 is TGTGCCAGCATTGCCCAGACAACCACGAACACTGAAGCTTTCTTT. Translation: CASIAQTTTNTEAFF.